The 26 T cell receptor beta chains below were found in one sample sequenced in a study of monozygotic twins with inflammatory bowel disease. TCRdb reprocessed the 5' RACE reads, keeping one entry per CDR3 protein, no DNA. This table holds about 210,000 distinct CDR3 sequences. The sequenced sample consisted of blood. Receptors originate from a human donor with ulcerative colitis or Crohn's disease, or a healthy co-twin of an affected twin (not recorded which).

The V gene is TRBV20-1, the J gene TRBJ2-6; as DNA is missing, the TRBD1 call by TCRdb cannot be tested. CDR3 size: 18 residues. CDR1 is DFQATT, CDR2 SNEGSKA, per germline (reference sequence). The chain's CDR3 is CSARSIRDRPSGANVLTF.

CDR3 region: CASSSLLLAGGNTGELFF. This chain links TRBV11-2 with TRBJ2-2; lacking DNA, the TRBD2 call made by TCRdb goes unchecked. The CDR3 covers 18 residues. Germline CDR1 reads SGHAT; CDR2 reads FQNNGV.

The CDR3 here is CASSPMAGLSYEQYF. This chain uses TRBV7-9 with TRBJ2-7; the TCRdb call, TRBD1, lacks DNA for checking. The germline V gene encodes CDR1 SEHNR and CDR2 FQNEAQ (reference sequence). This CDR3 comprises 15 residues.

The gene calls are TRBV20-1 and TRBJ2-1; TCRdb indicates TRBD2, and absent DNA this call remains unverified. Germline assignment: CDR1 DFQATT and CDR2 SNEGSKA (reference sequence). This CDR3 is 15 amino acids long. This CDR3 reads CSAPRLDSARNEQFF.

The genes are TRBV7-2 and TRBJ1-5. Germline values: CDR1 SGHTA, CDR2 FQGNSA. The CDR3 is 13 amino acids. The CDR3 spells CASTPGVGQPQHF.

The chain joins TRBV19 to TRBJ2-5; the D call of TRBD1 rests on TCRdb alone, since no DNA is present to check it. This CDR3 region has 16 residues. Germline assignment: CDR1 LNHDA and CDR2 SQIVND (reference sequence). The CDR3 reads CASSPRGGGSQETQYF.

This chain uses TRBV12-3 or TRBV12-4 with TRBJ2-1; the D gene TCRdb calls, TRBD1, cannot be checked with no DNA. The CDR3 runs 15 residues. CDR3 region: CASSFGQRWGDEQFF.

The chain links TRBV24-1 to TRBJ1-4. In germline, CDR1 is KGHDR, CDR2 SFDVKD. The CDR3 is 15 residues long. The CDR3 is CATSDPVGVNEKLFF.

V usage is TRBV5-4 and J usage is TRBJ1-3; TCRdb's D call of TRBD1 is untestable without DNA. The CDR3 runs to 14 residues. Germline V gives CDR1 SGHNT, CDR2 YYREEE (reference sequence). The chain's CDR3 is CASADTEDGNTIYF. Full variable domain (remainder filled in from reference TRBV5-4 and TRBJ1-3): ETGVTQSPTHLIKTRGQQVTLRCSSQSGHNTVSWYQQALGQGPQFIFQYYREEENGRGNFPPRFSGLQFPNYSSELNVNALELDDSALYLCASADTEDGNTIYFGEGSWLTVV.

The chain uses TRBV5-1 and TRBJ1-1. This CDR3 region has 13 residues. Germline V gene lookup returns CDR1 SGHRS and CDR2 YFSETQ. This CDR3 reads CASSPLGGTEAFF.

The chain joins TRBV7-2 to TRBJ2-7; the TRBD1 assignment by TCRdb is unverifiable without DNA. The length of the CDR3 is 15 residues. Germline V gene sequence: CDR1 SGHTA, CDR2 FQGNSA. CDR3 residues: CASSPRGGNSYEQYF.

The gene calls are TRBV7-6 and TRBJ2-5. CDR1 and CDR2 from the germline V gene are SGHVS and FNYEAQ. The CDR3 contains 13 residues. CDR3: CASSPLMGETQYF.

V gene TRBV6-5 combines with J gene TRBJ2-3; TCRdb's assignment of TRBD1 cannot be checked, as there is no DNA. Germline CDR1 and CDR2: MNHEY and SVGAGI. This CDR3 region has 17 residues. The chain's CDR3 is CASSLVWGPGSIDTQYF.

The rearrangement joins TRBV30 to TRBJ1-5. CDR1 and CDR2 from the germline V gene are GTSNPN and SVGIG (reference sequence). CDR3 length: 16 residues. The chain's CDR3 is CAWSVFGIHSNQPQHF.

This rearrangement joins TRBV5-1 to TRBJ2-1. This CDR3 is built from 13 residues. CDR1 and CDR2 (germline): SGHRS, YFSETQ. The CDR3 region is CASSFPVENEQFF.

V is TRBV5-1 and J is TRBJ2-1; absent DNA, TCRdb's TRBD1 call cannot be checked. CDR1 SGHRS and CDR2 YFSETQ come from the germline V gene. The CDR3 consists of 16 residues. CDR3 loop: CASSLEPDISYNEQFF.

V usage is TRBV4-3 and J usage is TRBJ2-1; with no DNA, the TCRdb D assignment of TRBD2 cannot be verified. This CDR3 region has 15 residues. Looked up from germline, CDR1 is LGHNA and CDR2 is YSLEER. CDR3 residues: CASSQDPSSLGEHFF.

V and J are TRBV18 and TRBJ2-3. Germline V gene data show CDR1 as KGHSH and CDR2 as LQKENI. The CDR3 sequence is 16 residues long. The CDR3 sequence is CPSSPPNKEHTDTQYF.

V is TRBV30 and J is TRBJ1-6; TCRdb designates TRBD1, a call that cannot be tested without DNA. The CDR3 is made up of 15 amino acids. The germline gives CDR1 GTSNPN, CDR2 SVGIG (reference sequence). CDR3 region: CAWSVWSGDNSPLHF.

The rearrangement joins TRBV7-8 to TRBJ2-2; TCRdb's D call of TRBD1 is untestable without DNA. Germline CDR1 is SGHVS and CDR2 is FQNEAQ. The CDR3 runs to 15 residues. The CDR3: CASRRGGPNTGELFF.

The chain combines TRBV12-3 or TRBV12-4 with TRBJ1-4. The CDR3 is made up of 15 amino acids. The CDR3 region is CASSPREGLGEKLFF.

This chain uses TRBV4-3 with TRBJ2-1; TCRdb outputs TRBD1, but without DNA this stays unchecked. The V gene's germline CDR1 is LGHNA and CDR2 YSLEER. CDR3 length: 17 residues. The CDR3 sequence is CASSQVGGGKTYNEQFF.

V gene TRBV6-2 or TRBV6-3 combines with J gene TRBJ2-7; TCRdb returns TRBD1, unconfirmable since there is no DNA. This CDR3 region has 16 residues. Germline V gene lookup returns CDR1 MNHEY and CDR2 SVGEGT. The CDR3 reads CASSSQGAGSSYEQYF.

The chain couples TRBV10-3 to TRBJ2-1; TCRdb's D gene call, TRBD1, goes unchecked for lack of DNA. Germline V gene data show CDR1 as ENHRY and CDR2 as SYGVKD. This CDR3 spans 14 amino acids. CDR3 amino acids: CAIAGGGVGNEQFF.

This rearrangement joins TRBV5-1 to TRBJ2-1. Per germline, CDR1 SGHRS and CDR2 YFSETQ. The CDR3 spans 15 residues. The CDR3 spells CASSLRINSYNEQFF. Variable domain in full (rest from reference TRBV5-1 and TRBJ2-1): KAGVTQTPRYLIKTRGQQVTLSCSPISGHRSVSWYQQTPGQGLQFLFEYFSETQRNKGNFPGRFSGRQFSNSRSEMNVSTLELGDSALYLCASSLRINSYNEQFFGPGTRLTVL.

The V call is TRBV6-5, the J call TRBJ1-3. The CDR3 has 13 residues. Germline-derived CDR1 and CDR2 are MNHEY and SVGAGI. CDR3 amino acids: CASGLQSGDTIYF.